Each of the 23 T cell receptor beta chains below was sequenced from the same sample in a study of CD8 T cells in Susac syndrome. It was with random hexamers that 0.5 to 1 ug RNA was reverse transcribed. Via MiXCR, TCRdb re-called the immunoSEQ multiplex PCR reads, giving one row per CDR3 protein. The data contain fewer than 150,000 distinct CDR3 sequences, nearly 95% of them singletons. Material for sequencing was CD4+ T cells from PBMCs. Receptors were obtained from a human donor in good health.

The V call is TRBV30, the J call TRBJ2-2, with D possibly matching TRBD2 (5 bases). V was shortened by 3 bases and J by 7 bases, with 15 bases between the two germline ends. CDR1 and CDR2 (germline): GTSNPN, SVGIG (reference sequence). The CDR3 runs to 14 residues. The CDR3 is CAWRLSGGGGELFF. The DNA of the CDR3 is TGTGCCTGGAGACTAAGCGGAGGTGGCGGGGAGCTGTTTTTT.

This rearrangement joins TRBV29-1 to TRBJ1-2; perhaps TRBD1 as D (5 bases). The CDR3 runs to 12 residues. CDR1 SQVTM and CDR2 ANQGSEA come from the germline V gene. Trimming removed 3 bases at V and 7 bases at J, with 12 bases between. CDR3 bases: TGCAGCGTTGAGGGGGGGTTGGGTGGCTACACCTTC. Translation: CSVEGGLGGYTF.

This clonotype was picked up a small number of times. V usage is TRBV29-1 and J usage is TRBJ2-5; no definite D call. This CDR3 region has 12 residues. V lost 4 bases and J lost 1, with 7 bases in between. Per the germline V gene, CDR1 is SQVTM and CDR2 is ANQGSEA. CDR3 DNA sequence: TGCAGCGTTGGTTTACTCCAAGAGACCCAGTACTTC. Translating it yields CSVGLLQETQYF.

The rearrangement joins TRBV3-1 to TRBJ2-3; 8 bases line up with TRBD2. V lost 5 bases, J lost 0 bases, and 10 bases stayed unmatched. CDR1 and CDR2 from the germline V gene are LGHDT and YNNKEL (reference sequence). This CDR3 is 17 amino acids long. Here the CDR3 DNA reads TGTGCCAGCAGCGCATCCACTAGCGGACTTAGCACAGATACGCAGTATTTT. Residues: CASSASTSGLSTDTQYF.

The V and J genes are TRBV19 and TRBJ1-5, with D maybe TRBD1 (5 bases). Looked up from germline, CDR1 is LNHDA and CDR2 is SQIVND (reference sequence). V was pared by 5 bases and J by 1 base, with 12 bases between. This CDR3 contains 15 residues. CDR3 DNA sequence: TGTGCCAGTAGTTCAGGGTTTTGGAGCAATCAGCCCCAGCATTTT. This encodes CASSSGFWSNQPQHF. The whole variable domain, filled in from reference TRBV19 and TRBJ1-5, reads DGGITQSPKYLFRKEGQNVTLSCEQNLNHDAMYWYRQDPGQGLRLIYYSQIVNDFQKGDIAEGYSVSREKKESFPLTVTSAQKNPTAFYLCASSSGFWSNQPQHFGDGTRLSIL.

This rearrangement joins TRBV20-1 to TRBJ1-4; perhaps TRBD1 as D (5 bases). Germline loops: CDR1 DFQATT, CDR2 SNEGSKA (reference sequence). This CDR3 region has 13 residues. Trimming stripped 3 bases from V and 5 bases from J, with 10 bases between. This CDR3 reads CSARGRTNEKLFF. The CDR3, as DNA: TGCAGTGCTAGGGGACGGACGAATGAAAAACTGTTTTTT.

As DNA, the CDR3 is TGTGCCAGCAGCTTAGCTCTAGCGGGTCCCTACGAGCAGTACTTC. This gives the protein CASSLALAGPYEQYF. The chain couples TRBV7-9 to TRBJ2-7, with TRBD2 matching 8 bases. The CDR3 sequence is 15 residues long. Germline lookup yields CDR1 SEHNR and CDR2 FQNEAQ (reference sequence). V shed 0 bases, J shed 2 bases, and the junction held 3 bases outside the gene matches.

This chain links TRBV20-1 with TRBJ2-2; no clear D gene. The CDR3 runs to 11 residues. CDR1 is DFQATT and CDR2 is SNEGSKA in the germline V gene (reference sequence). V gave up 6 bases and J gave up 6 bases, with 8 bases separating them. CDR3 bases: TGCAGTGCACAGAAGGCCGGGGAGCTGTTTTTT. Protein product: CSAQKAGELFF.

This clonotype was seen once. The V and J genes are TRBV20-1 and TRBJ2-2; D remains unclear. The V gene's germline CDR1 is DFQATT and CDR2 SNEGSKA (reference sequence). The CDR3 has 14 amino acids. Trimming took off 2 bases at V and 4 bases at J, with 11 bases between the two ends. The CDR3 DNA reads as TGCAGTGCTAGACCGCCACTTGGCACCGGGGAGCTGTTTTTT. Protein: CSARPPLGTGELFF.

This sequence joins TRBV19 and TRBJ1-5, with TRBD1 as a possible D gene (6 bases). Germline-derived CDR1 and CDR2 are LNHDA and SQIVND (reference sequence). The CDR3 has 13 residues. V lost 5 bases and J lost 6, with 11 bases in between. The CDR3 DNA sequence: TGTGCCAGTAGTCCGCGGACAGTTCAGCCCCAGCATTTT. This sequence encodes CASSPRTVQPQHF.

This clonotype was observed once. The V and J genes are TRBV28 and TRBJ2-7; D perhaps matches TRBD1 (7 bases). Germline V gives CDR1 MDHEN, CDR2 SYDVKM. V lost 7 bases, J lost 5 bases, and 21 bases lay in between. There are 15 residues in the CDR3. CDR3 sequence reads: CASIIGAGGSHEQYF. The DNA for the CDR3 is TGTGCCAGCATTATAGGGGCAGGGGGGTCCCACGAGCAGTACTTC.

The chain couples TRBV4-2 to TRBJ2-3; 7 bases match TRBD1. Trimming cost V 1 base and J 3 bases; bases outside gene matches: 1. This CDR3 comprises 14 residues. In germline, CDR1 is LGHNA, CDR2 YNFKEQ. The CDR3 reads CASSQGGQTDTQYF. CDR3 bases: TGTGCCAGCAGCCAAGGGGGACAGACAGATACGCAGTATTTT.

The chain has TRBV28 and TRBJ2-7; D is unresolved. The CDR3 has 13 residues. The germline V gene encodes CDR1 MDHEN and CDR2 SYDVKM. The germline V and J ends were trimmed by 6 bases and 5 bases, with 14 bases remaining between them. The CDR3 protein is CASRTPPGNEQYF. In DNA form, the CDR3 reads TGTGCCAGCAGAACCCCACCAGGAAACGAGCAGTACTTC.

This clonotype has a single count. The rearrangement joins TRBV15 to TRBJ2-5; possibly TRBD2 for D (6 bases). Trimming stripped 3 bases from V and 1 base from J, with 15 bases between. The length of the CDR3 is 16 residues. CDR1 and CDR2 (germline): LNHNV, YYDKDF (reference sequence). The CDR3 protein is CATSREGLASQETQYF. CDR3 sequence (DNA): TGTGCCACCAGCAGGGAGGGCCTAGCCTCCCAAGAGACCCAGTACTTC.

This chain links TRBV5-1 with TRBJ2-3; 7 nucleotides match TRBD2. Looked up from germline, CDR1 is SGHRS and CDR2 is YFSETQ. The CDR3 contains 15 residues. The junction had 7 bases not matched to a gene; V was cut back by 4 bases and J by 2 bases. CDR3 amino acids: CASSISGTHTDTQYF. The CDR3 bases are TGCGCCAGCAGCATCAGCGGGACCCACACAGATACGCAGTATTTT. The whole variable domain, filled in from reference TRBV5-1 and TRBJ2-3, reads KAGVTQTPRYLIKTRGQQVTLSCSPISGHRSVSWYQQTPGQGLQFLFEYFSETQRNKGNFPGRFSGRQFSNSRSEMNVSTLELGDSALYLCASSISGTHTDTQYFGPGTRLTVL.

CDR3 sequence (DNA): TGTGCCAGCAGCCCGGCCGCCGGGACAGGCCCTGGAAACACCATATATTTT. This translates into CASSPAAGTGPGNTIYF. The chain couples TRBV4-2 to TRBJ1-3; TRBD1 agrees at 8 bases. This CDR3 has 17 amino acids. The germline gives CDR1 LGHNA, CDR2 YNFKEQ. J gave up 2 bases and V 4 bases, and 10 bases lay outside the gene matches.

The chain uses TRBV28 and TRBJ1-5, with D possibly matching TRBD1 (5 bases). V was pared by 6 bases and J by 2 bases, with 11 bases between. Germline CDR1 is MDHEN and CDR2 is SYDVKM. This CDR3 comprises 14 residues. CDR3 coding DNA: TGTGCCAGCAGACAGGTCCCTGGCAATCAGCCCCAGCATTTT. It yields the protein CASRQVPGNQPQHF. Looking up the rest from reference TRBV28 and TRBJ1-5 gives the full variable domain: DVKVTQSSRYLVKRTGEKVFLECVQDMDHENMFWYRQDPGLGLRLIYFSYDVKMKEKGDIPEGYSVSREKKERFSLILESASTNQTSMYLCASRQVPGNQPQHFGDGTRLSIL.

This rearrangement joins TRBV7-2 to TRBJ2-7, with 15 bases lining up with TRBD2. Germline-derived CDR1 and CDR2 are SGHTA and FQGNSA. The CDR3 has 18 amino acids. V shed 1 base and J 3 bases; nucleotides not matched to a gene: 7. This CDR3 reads CASSLVGTSGRNRYEQYF. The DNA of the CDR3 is TGTGCCAGCAGCTTAGTCGGGACTAGCGGGAGGAATCGCTACGAGCAGTACTTC.

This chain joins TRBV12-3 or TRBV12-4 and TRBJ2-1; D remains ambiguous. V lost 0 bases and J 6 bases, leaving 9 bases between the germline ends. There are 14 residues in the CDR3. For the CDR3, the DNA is TGTGCCAGCAGTTTAGCGATCCTTTCCAATGAGCAGTTCTTC. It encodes CASSLAILSNEQFF.

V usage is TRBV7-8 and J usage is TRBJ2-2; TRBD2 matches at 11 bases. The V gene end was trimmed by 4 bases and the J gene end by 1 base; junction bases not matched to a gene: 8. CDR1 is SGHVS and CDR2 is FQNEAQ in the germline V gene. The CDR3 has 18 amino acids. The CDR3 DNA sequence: TGTGCCAGCAGCTCGTTCTCCGGGACTAGCGGGAACACCGGGGAGCTGTTTTTT. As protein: CASSSFSGTSGNTGELFF.

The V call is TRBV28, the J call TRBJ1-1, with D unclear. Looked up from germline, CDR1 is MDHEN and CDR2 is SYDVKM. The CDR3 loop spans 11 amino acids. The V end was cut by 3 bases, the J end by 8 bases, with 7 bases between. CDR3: CASSFRLEAFF. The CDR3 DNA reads TGTGCCAGCAGTTTTAGGCTCGAAGCTTTCTTT.

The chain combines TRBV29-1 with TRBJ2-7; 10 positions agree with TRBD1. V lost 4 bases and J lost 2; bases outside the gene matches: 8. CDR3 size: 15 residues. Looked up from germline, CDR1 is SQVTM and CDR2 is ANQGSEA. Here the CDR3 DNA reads TGCAGCGTTGTGCTTGACAGGGGGCGGCCCTACGAGCAGTACTTC. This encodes CSVVLDRGRPYEQYF.

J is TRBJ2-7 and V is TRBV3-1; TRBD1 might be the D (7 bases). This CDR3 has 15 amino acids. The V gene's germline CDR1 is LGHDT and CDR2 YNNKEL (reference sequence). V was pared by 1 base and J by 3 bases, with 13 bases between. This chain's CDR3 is CASSQGSRGVYEQYF. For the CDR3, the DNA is TGTGCCAGCAGCCAAGGGAGCAGGGGGGTCTACGAGCAGTACTTC.